One T cell receptor beta chain is described in this entry. Here immunoSEQ multiplex PCR was the method, and the copy in TCRdb shows in-frame clones only, minus some. This table has more than 550,000 clones, approximately 85% appearing once. Trimming pared 4 bases from V and 4 bases from J, leaving 8 bases between. The germline CDR1 and CDR2 sequences are LNHDA and SQIVND (reference sequence). CDR3 length equals 13 residues. The source of the sample is a study of shared T cell receptors in the human thymus. The data were also submitted as part of a second study, on human thymus T cells. That publication notes: The people who donated were healthy Finnish babies having corrective surgery for congenital heart defects. Corrective heart surgery yielded the resections from which the thymus tissue came. In thymic and blood repertoires alike, V and J usage looked biased. The related literature has documented a marked overlap of thymic repertoires among unrelated individuals.

The gene calls are TRBV19 and TRBJ1-5; D remains unclear. The material sequenced was thymocytes. This receptor was identified in a girl in the first two years of life with a congenital heart defect. The CDR3 is CASSKPLNQPQHF. CDR3 coding DNA: TGTGCCAGTAGTAAGCCCCTTAATCAGCCCCAGCATTTT. Combining the CDR3 with reference TRBV19 and TRBJ1-5 gives the whole variable domain DGGITQSPKYLFRKEGQNVTLSCEQNLNHDAMYWYRQDPGQGLRLIYYSQIVNDFQKGDIAEGYSVSREKKESFPLTVTSAQKNPTAFYLCASSKPLNQPQHFGDGTRLSIL.